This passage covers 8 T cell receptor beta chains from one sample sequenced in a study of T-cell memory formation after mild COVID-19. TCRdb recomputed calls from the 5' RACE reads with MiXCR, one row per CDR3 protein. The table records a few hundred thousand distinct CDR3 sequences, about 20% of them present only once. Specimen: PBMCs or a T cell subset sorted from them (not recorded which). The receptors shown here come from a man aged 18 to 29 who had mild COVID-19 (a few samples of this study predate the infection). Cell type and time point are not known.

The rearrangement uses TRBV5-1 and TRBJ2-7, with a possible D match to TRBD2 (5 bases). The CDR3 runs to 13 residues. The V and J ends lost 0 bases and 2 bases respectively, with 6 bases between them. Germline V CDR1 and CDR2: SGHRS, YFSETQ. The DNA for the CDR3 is TGCGCCAGCAGCTTGGCGACTACCTACGAGCAGTACTTC. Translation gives CASSLATTYEQYF.

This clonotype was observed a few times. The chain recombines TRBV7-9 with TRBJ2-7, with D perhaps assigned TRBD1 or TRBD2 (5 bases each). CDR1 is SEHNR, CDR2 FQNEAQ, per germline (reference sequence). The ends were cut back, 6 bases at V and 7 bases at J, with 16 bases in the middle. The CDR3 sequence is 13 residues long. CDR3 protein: CASSGTDGLEQYF. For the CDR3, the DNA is TGTGCCAGCAGTGGGACGGACGGCCTTGAGCAGTACTTC.

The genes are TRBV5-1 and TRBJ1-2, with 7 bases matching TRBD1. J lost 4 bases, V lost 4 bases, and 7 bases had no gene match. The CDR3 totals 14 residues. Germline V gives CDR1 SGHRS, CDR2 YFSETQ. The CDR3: CASSQGKGAYGYTF. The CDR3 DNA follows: TGCGCCAGCAGCCAGGGAAAGGGGGCCTATGGCTACACCTTC.

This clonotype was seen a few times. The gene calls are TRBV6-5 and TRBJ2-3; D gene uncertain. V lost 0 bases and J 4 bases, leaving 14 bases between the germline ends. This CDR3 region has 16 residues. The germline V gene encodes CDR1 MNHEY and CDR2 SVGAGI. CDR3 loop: CASSYSSPLGADTQYF. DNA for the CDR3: TGTGCCAGCAGTTACTCATCCCCCCTTGGCGCAGATACGCAGTATTTT.

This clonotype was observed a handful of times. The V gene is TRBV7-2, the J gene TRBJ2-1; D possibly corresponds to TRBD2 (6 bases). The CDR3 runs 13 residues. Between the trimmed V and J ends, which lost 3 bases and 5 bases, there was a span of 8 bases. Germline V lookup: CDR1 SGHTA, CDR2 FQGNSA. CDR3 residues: CASSFGGNNEQFF. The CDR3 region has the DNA TGTGCCAGCAGCTTCGGAGGGAACAATGAGCAGTTCTTC.

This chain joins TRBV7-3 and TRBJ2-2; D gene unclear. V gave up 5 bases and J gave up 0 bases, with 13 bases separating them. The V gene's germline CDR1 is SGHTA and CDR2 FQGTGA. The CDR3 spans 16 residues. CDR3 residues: CASSAQRLANTGELFF. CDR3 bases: TGTGCCAGCAGCGCGCAGAGGCTAGCGAACACCGGGGAGCTGTTTTTT.

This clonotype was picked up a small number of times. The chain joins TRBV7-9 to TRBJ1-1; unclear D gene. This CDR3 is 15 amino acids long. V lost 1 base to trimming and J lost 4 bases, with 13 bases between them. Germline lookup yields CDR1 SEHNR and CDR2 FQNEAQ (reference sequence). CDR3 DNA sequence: TGTGCCAGCAGCTTAGATGTCGGGGTCGCCACTGAAGCTTTCTTT. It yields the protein CASSLDVGVATEAFF.

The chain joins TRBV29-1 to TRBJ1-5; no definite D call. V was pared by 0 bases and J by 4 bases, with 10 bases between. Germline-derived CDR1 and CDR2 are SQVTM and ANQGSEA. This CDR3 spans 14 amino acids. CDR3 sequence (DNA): TGCAGCGTTGAAGATGGCTCTGGAAATCAGCCCCAGCATTTT. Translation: CSVEDGSGNQPQHF. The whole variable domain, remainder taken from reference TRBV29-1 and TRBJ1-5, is SAVISQKPSRDICQRGTSLTIQCQVDSQVTMMFWYRQQPGQSLTLIATANQGSEATYESGFVIDKFPISRPNLTFSTLTVSNMSPEDSSIYLCSVEDGSGNQPQHFGDGTRLSIL.